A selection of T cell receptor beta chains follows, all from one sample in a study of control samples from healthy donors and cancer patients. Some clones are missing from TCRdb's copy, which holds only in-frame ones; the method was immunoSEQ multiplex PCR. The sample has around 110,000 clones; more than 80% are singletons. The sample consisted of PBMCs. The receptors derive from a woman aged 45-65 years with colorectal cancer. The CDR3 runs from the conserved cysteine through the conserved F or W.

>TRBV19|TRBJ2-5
CASSPAGRANQETQYF
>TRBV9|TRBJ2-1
CASSVATGPQQFEQFF
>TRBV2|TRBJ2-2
CASSGAGEATGELFF
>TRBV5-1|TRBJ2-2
CASSSSQGPNTGELFF
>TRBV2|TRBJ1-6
CASSLNPGPRQLTLHF
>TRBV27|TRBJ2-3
CASSLGQGTDTQYF
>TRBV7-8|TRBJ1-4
CASSLKRGLGEKLFF
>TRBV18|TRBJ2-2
CASSPGAPGELFF
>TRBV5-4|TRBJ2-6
CAMVAYRSSGANVLTF
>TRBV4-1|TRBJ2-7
CASSQDMAGGDRGHEQYF
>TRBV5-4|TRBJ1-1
CASSPGQTNTEAFF
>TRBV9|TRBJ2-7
CASSLEGLSYEQYF
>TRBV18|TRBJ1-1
CASSTGGISNTEAFF
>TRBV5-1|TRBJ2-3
CASSPPIRSPDTQYF
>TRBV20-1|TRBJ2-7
CSASKQELSYEQYF
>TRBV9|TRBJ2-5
CASSVGGATETQYF
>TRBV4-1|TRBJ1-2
CASSPATASSYGYTF
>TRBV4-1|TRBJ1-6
CASSQEVVQRYSPLHF
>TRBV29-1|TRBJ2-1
CSARGRGAYNEQFF
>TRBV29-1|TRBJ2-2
CSVGTAGVRTGELFF
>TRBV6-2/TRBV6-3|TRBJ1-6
CASSPPGTGYSPLHF
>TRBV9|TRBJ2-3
CASSVSGSTDTQYF
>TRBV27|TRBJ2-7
CASSLVGTSGRPYEQYF
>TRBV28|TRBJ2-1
CASSREGGINEQFF
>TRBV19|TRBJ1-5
CASSITSGGSGNQPQHF
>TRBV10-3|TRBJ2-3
CAISESSGADTQYF
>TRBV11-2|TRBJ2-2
CASSPTSGGTGELFF
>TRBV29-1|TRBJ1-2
CSAETENYGYTF
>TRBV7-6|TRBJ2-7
CASSSGTGINYEQYF
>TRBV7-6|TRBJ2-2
CASSGASGNVGELFF
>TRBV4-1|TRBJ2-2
CASSQDLGTSGSSGELFF
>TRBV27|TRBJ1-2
CASSPGQGAGYTF
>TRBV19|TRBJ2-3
CASSRGTDGDTQYF
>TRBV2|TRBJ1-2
CASSALAGYGYTF
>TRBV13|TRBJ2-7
CASSLGRLAGSYEQYF
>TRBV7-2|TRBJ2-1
CASSSRLAGGPAQFF
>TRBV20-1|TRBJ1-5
CSASTGKSNQPQHF
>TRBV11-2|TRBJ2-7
CASSLDGTGYEQYF
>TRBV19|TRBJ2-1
CASSIEPARQGRYNEQFF
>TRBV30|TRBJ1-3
CAWSFWGSVSGNTIYF
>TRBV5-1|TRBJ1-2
CASSLDGLTTGGDYGYTF
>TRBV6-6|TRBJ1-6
CASSYNRDSPLHF
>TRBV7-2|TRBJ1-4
CASSRLGATNEKLFF
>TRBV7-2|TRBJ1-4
CASSPQGYGATNEKLFF
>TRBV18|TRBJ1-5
CASSEGANQPQHF
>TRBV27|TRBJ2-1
CASSAGRSRPYNEQFF
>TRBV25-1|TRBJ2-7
CASSPGLTGVYEQYF
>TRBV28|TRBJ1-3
CASSLVDRGNTIYF
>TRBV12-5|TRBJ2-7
CASGFDSTYEQYF
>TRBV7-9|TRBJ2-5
CASSQYQETQYF
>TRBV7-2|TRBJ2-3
CASSLTSGASTDTQYF
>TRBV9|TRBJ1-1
CASSADSTNTEAFF
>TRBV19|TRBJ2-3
CASSIGGGDTQYF
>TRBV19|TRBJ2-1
CASSILTSSEYYNEQFF
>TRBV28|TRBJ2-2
CASSLMGRGTGELFF
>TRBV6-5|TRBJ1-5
CASSPGRFSNQPQHF
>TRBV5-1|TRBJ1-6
CASSLSSGQVFDSPLHF
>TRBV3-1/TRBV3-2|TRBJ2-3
CASSLGTSGNTDTQYF
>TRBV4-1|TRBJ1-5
CASSFSTESNQPQHF